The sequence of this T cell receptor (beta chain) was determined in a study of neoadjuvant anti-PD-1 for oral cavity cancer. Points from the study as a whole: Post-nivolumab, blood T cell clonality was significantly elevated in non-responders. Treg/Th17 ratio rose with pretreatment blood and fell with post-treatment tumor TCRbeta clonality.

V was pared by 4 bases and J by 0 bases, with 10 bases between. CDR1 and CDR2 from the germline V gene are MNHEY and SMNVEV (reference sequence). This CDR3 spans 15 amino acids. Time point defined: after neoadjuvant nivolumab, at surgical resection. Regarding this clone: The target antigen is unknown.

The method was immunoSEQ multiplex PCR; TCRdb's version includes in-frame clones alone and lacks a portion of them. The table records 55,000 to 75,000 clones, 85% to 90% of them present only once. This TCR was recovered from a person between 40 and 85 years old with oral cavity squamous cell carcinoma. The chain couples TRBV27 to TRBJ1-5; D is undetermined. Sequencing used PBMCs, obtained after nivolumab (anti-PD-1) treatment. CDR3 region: CASSYAADSNQPQHF. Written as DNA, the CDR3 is TGTGCCAGCAGTTACGCGGCGGATAGCAATCAGCCCCAGCATTTT.